Listed here are 5 T cell receptor beta chains from one sample, sequenced in a study of tumor-infiltrating lymphocytes in primary liver carcinoma. With around 520 ng total RNA as template and a constant-region primer, TCR beta cDNA was made. Researchers made the TCR beta libraries by running three nested multiplex PCR rounds with slightly modified ARM-PCR. The study ran its first two PCR rounds for nine to eleven cycles each, using TRBV1-TRBV30 forward primers and a C-beta reverse primer. One entry per CDR3 protein results from TCRdb running MiXCR on the multiplex PCR reads. The top ten hold about 6% of the sample, which has about 330,000 distinct CDR3 sequences, less than 75% seen once. Blood RNA came from unsorted whole blood; germline DNA was also extracted. The source material was peripheral blood. These receptors all stem from a middle-aged man with primary liver carcinoma and hepatitis B virus infection.

Points on this clonotype: A much larger clone is a single base away; this may be a read error. This chain joins TRBV11-1 and TRBJ2-1; 9 nucleotides align to TRBD2. This CDR3 is built from 13 residues. CDR1 and CDR2 (germline): SGHAT, FQDESV (reference sequence). This chain's CDR3 is CASSAGGPNEQLF. The CDR3 DNA is TGTGCCAGCAGCGCGGGAGGGCCGAATGAGCAGCTCTTC.

On this clonotype: The junction shows a germline mismatch at one end, possibly a read error. V usage is TRBV11-3 and J usage is TRBJ1-1; tentatively, D is TRBD1 (5 bases). The CDR3 consists of 13 residues. Germline CDR1 is SGHNT and CDR2 is YENEEA. The CDR3 spells CTSSLWGYTEAFF. The CDR3 DNA follows: TGTACCAGCAGCCTATGGGGGTACACTGAAGCTTTCTTT.

J is TRBJ2-7 and V is TRBV7-9; 8 bases match TRBD1. CDR3 length equals 17 residues. Looked up from germline, CDR1 is SEHNR and CDR2 is FQNEAQ (reference sequence). Losses at the gene ends were 1 base for V and 3 bases for J; bases not matched to a gene: 11. The CDR3 nucleotides are TGTGCCAGCAGCTTAGGAGGATGGGAGGACAGGGTCTACGAGCAGTACTTC. Its protein product is CASSLGGWEDRVYEQYF.

About this clonotype itself: Given a much more abundant clone one base away, this may be a read error. Because the CDR3 is missing its conserved closing phenylalanine or tryptophan, this is likely a read error. The chain carries TRBV6-6 and TRBJ2-2; D is unresolved. This CDR3 spans 13 amino acids. Germline values: CDR1 MNHNY, CDR2 SVGAGI (reference sequence). V shed 8 bases and J shed 0 bases, with 7 bases lying between them. The CDR3: CASSSANTGELFY. CDR3 nucleotide sequence: TGTGCCAGCTCCAGCGCGAACACCGGGGAGCTGTTTTAT.

Turning to this clonotype: A junction end diverges from the germline sequence, so it may reflect a read error. This rearrangement joins TRBV12-3 or TRBV12-4 to TRBJ2-7; the D gene is possibly TRBD1 (5 bases). The CDR3 consists of 13 residues. The CDR3 sequence is CASSIGANYEQYF. CDR3 nucleotides: TGTGCCAGCAGCATTGGGGCTAACTACGAGCAGTATTTC.